The 19 T cell receptor beta chains reported below all come from one sample, sequenced in a study of tumor and adjacent non-tumor tissue in lung cancer (dated by TCRdb to between 2017 and 2018). Library construction relied on multiplex PCR. Sequencing took place on an Illumina HiSeq 2500. Following protocols modified from ARM-PCR, the researchers constructed TCRbeta libraries through three rounds of nested PCR with primers (Table S4). In TCRdb, the public reads were trimmed at Q25 with fastp and aligned with MiXCR, with productive beta chains retained. CDR3 protein duplicates are merged, each entry listing the most common genes and DNA. Present in this sample are over 85,000 distinct CDR3 sequences, 84% of which were seen just once. Approximately 22% of the sample comes from the top ten. RNA was isolated from bulk unsorted tissue, and RNA quality was assessed with a NanoDrop ND-1000 and an Agilent 2100.

The specimen was lung tumor tissue. The receptors were gathered from a man between 65 and 85 years old with non-small cell lung cancer.

A note on this clonotype: The junction does not match germline at one end; this may be a read error. The rearrangement links TRBV6-1 to TRBJ1-5; tentatively, D is TRBD1 (5 bases). CDR1 and CDR2 (germline): MNHNS, SASEGT. The CDR3 covers 16 residues. CDR3 nucleotide sequence: TGTGCCAGCACTGAAGGTAGAGGGACCGTAAATCAGCCCCAGCCTTTT. Residues: CASTEGRGTVNQPQPF.

Of note for this clonotype: A read error is likely, as this CDR3 ends without the conserved phenylalanine or tryptophan. The rearrangement uses TRBV29-1 and TRBJ2-2; D gene uncertain. Trimming removed 7 bases at V and 7 bases at J, with 19 bases between. This CDR3 has 14 amino acids. In germline, CDR1 is SQVTM, CDR2 ANQGSEA. CDR3 sequence reads: CSAVRSGYSGELFL. The CDR3 nucleotides are TGCAGCGCCGTTCGGAGTGGGTACAGCGGGGAGCTGTTTCTT.

In this sample, this clonotype turned up once. Germline and junction disagree at one end, which may indicate a read error. The rearrangement uses TRBV20-1 and TRBJ2-1; D is possibly TRBD2 (5 bases). CDR3 length: 15 residues. Germline V lookup: CDR1 DFQATT, CDR2 SNEGSKA (reference sequence). For the CDR3, the DNA is TGCAATGCTAGAGGAGGTAGCGTCTCCAACAATGAGCAGTTCTTC. It is translated as CNARGGSVSNNEQFF.

Remarks on this clonotype: Since no conserved phenylalanine or tryptophan closes the CDR3, a read error is the likely cause. The chain combines TRBV29-1 with TRBJ2-7; perhaps TRBD2 as D (6 bases). In germline, CDR1 is SQVTM, CDR2 ANQGSEA. The CDR3 extends over 14 amino acids. The CDR3 DNA follows: TGCACCGTTGAAAGGGCGGGACCGACCTACAAGCAGTACCTC. Protein: CTVERAGPTYKQYL.

The chain recombines TRBV11-2 with TRBJ2-7, with 7 bases fitting TRBD1. Germline loops: CDR1 SGHAT, CDR2 FQNNGV. The CDR3 extends over 13 amino acids. After removal of 7 bases from V and 6 bases from J, the junction contained 9 bases not matched to a gene. This CDR3 is CASNRGQRFEQYF. As DNA, the CDR3 is TGTGCCAGCAACCGGGGACAGCGCTTCGAGCAGTACTTC.

This clonotype has a handful of counts. J is TRBJ2-7 and V is TRBV20-1; D ambiguous. V lost 6 bases and J lost 2, with 17 bases in between. Looked up from germline, CDR1 is DFQATT and CDR2 is SNEGSKA (reference sequence). This CDR3 is built from 14 residues. The CDR3 is CSALGPLHPYEQYF. DNA for the CDR3: TGCAGTGCCCTTGGACCGTTACACCCCTACGAGCAGTACTTC.

Concerning this clonotype itself: The CDR3 carries no conserved terminal phenylalanine or tryptophan, so it likely arises from a read error. This chain uses TRBV29-1 with TRBJ2-3, with a possible D match to TRBD2 (5 bases). V dropped 7 bases and J dropped 1 base, with 15 bases sitting between them. The CDR3 totals 14 residues. CDR1 is SQVTM and CDR2 is ANQGSEA in the germline V gene. The CDR3 spells CSAAVSSGTDTQYS. The CDR3 DNA reads TGCAGCGCCGCCGTGAGTAGCGGCACAGATACGCAGTATTCT.

V and J are TRBV10-2 and TRBJ1-1; 8 positions match TRBD1. Per the germline V gene, CDR1 is WSHSY and CDR2 is SAAADI. V was clipped by 5 bases and J by 3 bases; unmatched bases: 11. This CDR3 contains 16 residues. In DNA form, the CDR3 reads TGCGCCAGCAGTCCAGGGGACAGGAGAATGGACACTGAAGCTTTCTTT. It yields the protein CASSPGDRRMDTEAFF.

As regards this clonotype: At one end the junction does not follow the germline gene, possibly because of a read error. The J gene is TRBJ2-7, the V gene TRBV30; TRBD1 matches 9 bases. The CDR3 consists of 15 residues. The germline gives CDR1 GTSNPN, CDR2 SVGIG (reference sequence). CDR3 in DNA: TGTGCCCTTTATTCCGGGACAGGGCTTTCCTATGAGCAGTACTTC. It is translated as CALYSGTGLSYEQYF.

About this clonotype: A much larger clone is a single base away; this may be a read error. This chain joins TRBV10-1 and TRBJ2-7; D remains ambiguous. This CDR3 region has 12 residues. The germline V gene encodes CDR1 WNHNN and CDR2 SYGVQD (reference sequence). The CDR3 DNA follows: TGCACCAGCAGAAACAGAGTCTACGAGCAGTGCTTC. Translating gives CTSRNRVYEQCF.

In the case of this clonotype: This sequence may be a read error, since a much larger clone differs from it by one base. The chain employs TRBV9 and TRBJ1-2; 7 positions match TRBD1. This CDR3 has 17 amino acids. CDR1 is SGDLS, CDR2 YYNGEE, per germline. Losses at the gene ends were 7 bases for V and 2 bases for J; bases not matched to a gene: 17. The CDR3 is CASGPTSTGPQNYGYTF. For the CDR3, the DNA is TGTGCCAGCGGCCCCACTTCGACAGGGCCCCAAAACTATGGCTACACCTTC.

With regard to this clonotype: Germline and junction disagree at one end, which may indicate a read error. The chain couples TRBV11-2 to TRBJ2-3; a weak D match, TRBD2 (6 bases). The CDR3 loop spans 15 amino acids. Germline V lookup: CDR1 SGHAT, CDR2 FQNNGV. This CDR3 reads CASRLGPGGAVTQYF. For the CDR3, the DNA is TGTGCCAGCAGATTAGGGCCCGGCGGGGCAGTTACACAGTATTTT. The variable domain in full, with the rest retrieved from reference TRBV11-2 and TRBJ2-3, is EAGVAQSPRYKIIEKRQSVAFWCNPISGHATLYWYQQILGQGPKLLIQFQNNGVVDDSQLPKDRFSAERLKGVDSTLKIQPAKLEDSAVYLCASRLGPGGAVTQYFGPGTRLTVL.

Regarding this clonotype: At one end, the junction sequence differs from germline, possibly due to a read error. The rearrangement joins TRBV4-2 to TRBJ1-4; D gene unclear. The CDR3 spans 17 residues. Germline values: CDR1 LGHNA, CDR2 YNFKEQ. The CDR3 spells CVSSQDSRPKLDEKLFF. In nucleotides, the CDR3 is TGTGTCAGCAGCCAAGATTCGAGACCTAAGTTGGATGAAAAACTGTTTTTT.

For this clonotype: Since the CDR3 does not end with the conserved phenylalanine or tryptophan, this likely comes from a read error. The chain uses TRBV4-2 and TRBJ2-7; tentative D call: TRBD2 (6 bases). V lost 3 bases to trimming and J lost 6 bases, with 21 bases between them. Looked up from germline, CDR1 is LGHNA and CDR2 is YNFKEQ. The CDR3 has 16 amino acids. The CDR3 region has the DNA TGTGCCAGCAGCCATAGGACGGGACTGAGAACTGGCGAGCAGTACTTA. It is translated as CASSHRTGLRTGEQYL.

Comments on this clonotype: A read error may account for a junction end that differs from germline. CDR3 region: CSVAASKYGYTF. The CDR3 bases are TGCAGCGTTGCCGCATCCAAATATGGCTACACTTTC. The chain uses TRBV29-1 and TRBJ1-2; the D is unclear. CDR1 and CDR2 from the germline V gene are SQVTM and ANQGSEA. This CDR3 is 12 amino acids long.

This clonotype was recorded only once. This CDR3 fails to terminate in the conserved phenylalanine or tryptophan, so it likely reflects a read error. This rearrangement joins TRBV29-1 to TRBJ2-5, with 11 nucleotides matching TRBD1. The V gene's germline CDR1 is SQVTM and CDR2 ANQGSEA. Trimming cost V 8 bases and J 8 bases; bases outside gene matches: 10. The CDR3 length is 13 residues. The CDR3 is CSIGTGGEETQYL. The CDR3 bases are TGCAGCATTGGGACAGGGGGAGAGGAAACCCAGTACTTG.

Notes on this clonotype: As the CDR3 is not closed by the conserved phenylalanine or tryptophan, this likely results from a read error. The CDR3 nucleotides are TGCAGCGCTGAAGTAGCGGGGGGTACCGGGGAGCTGTTTTCT. This codes for CSAEVAGGTGELFS. This chain uses TRBV29-1 with TRBJ2-2; 10 bases match TRBD2. The CDR3 consists of 14 residues. Germline CDR1 SQVTM, CDR2 ANQGSEA.

Concerning this clonotype: Relative to the germline gene, one junction end is altered; a read error may explain this. The rearrangement links TRBV5-5 to TRBJ1-1; D gene ambiguous. This CDR3 is 14 amino acids long. Germline V CDR1 and CDR2: SGHKS, YYEKEE (reference sequence). This chain's CDR3 is CASSVDPQRIEAFF. DNA for the CDR3: TGCGCCAGCAGCGTGGACCCCCAGCGCATTGAAGCTTTCTTT.

This clonotype came up once. A junction end diverges from the germline sequence, so it may reflect a read error. The V and J genes are TRBV12-3 or TRBV12-4 and TRBJ1-3, with D perhaps TRBD1 (5 bases). This CDR3 comprises 11 residues. The CDR3 coding sequence is TGTGCCAGTAGAAGGGGCAACATCATATATTTT. Its protein is CASRRGNIIYF.